This T cell receptor (beta chain) stems from a study of blood T cell repertoires in COVID-19. Study-level background: Acute-phase and convalescent COVID-19 samples originated in the United States, Italy and Spain. T cells, B-cell-depleted T cells, or PBMCs provided the cDNA or gDNA that served as material.

The J segment lost 0 bases and the V segment lost 4 bases, leaving 8 bases of the junction unmatched. CDR1 is SEHNR and CDR2 is FQNEAQ in the germline V gene (reference sequence). The CDR3 contains 16 residues. The authors' processing: Estimates of nucleated cell counts were drawn from the amplification of reference gene primers. TCRdb keeps only in-frame clones here, not all; method: immunoSEQ multiplex PCR. V, J and clone size derive from that table, while D and trimming were established from the DNA sequence. The table shows 200,000 to 250,000 clones, with around 90% occurring only once. This chain uses TRBV7-9 with TRBJ2-7; 8 bases agree with TRBD1. Sample: peripheral blood. This receptor was taken from a man aged 18 to 29 with active or convalescent COVID-19. Here the CDR3 reads CASSSPGGLSSYEQYF. The CDR3 DNA reads as TGTGCCAGCAGCTCACCAGGGGGCCTTAGCTCCTACGAGCAGTACTTC.